These T cell receptor beta chains were read from a single sample in a study of T cell responses to AZD1222 COVID-19 vaccine. Sequencing was performed with immunoSEQ multiplex PCR; in TCRdb, only in-frame clones are kept and a portion is missing. The table shows about 180,000 clones, with 80% to 95% occurring only once. Sequences were derived from peripheral blood, sampled 28 days after the second AZD1222 dose. These receptors were collected from an adult who received the AZD1222 COVID-19 vaccine. The CDR3 runs from the conserved cysteine through the conserved F or W. The order of the fields is V gene, J gene, CDR3 protein.

v_call: TRBV7-9; j_call: TRBJ2-2; cdr3_aa: CASSAQGDTGELFF
v_call: TRBV2; j_call: TRBJ2-3; cdr3_aa: CASSDLGTSGRATDTQYF
v_call: TRBV4-1; j_call: TRBJ1-1; cdr3_aa: CASSQVGVFGPEAFF
v_call: TRBV3-1/TRBV3-2; j_call: TRBJ1-2; cdr3_aa: CASSTRDVGYTF
v_call: TRBV6-5; j_call: TRBJ1-6; cdr3_aa: CASRTGQGNSPLHF
v_call: TRBV18; j_call: TRBJ1-1; cdr3_aa: CASSPVGAPDTEAFF
v_call: TRBV3-1/TRBV3-2; j_call: TRBJ1-6; cdr3_aa: CASSQASSPLHF
v_call: TRBV9; j_call: TRBJ2-1; cdr3_aa: CASSVDPSGYNEQFF
v_call: TRBV9; j_call: TRBJ2-3; cdr3_aa: CASSVGAGGHTDTQYF
v_call: TRBV28; j_call: TRBJ1-5; cdr3_aa: CASSLWGRGANQPQHF
v_call: TRBV6-5; j_call: TRBJ1-1; cdr3_aa: CASSHGGTEAFF
v_call: TRBV29-1; j_call: TRBJ1-2; cdr3_aa: CSAGENYGYTF
v_call: TRBV5-1; j_call: TRBJ2-2; cdr3_aa: CASSIGPRGGSDTGELFF
v_call: TRBV5-8; j_call: TRBJ1-1; cdr3_aa: CASSLVGALNTEAFF
v_call: TRBV3-1/TRBV3-2; j_call: TRBJ1-5; cdr3_aa: CASSQTTGNQPQHF
v_call: TRBV11-2; j_call: TRBJ2-7; cdr3_aa: CASSSNSGPYEQYF
v_call: TRBV5-1; j_call: TRBJ1-1; cdr3_aa: CASSSLGTEAFF
v_call: TRBV12-3/TRBV12-4; j_call: TRBJ2-1; cdr3_aa: CASGRGDNEQFF
v_call: TRBV5-6; j_call: TRBJ1-1; cdr3_aa: CASSLRGPEAFF
v_call: TRBV30; j_call: TRBJ2-3; cdr3_aa: CAWSRVGSTDTQYF
v_call: TRBV19; j_call: TRBJ1-5; cdr3_aa: CASGAFLDRDNDQPQHF
v_call: TRBV14; j_call: TRBJ1-4; cdr3_aa: CASAGQAGLFF
v_call: TRBV3-1/TRBV3-2; j_call: TRBJ2-2; cdr3_aa: CASSLRGPGLGELFF
v_call: TRBV5-8; j_call: TRBJ1-4; cdr3_aa: CASSLVLTGFEKLFF
v_call: TRBV18; j_call: TRBJ1-2; cdr3_aa: CASSPSREYGYTF
v_call: TRBV6-2/TRBV6-3; j_call: TRBJ1-2; cdr3_aa: CASSNPQGDGYTF
v_call: TRBV28; j_call: TRBJ1-2; cdr3_aa: CASSSNYGYTF
v_call: TRBV2; j_call: TRBJ2-2; cdr3_aa: CASSDGTDSLNTGELFF
v_call: TRBV30; j_call: TRBJ1-5; cdr3_aa: CAWAEGAGNQPQHF
v_call: TRBV29-1; j_call: TRBJ2-5; cdr3_aa: CSVEDLGETQYF
v_call: TRBV30; j_call: TRBJ2-3; cdr3_aa: CAWRPTWGSSTDTQYF
v_call: TRBV5-1; j_call: TRBJ2-3; cdr3_aa: CASSNGGLKTDTQYF
v_call: TRBV6-5; j_call: TRBJ1-2; cdr3_aa: CASSYSGQGGRGYTF
v_call: TRBV10-1; j_call: TRBJ1-5; cdr3_aa: CAQKIRPQHF
v_call: TRBV18; j_call: TRBJ1-4; cdr3_aa: CASSPFAPNPSGGPNEKLFF
v_call: TRBV9; j_call: TRBJ2-1; cdr3_aa: CASSVQGINNEQFF
v_call: TRBV12-5; j_call: TRBJ2-1; cdr3_aa: CASGLVHGRTYNEQFF
v_call: TRBV19; j_call: TRBJ2-7; cdr3_aa: CASSWGQGADEQYF
v_call: TRBV18; j_call: TRBJ1-4; cdr3_aa: CASLSGEKLFF
v_call: TRBV2; j_call: TRBJ1-1; cdr3_aa: CATLLGLNTEAFF
v_call: TRBV4-1; j_call: TRBJ1-5; cdr3_aa: CASSTRQASNQPQHF
v_call: TRBV30; j_call: TRBJ2-3; cdr3_aa: CAWSRAGGDTQYF
v_call: TRBV14; j_call: TRBJ2-3; cdr3_aa: CASGQGGTQYF
v_call: TRBV21-1; j_call: TRBJ2-3; cdr3_aa: CASRERSGEPSTDTQYF
v_call: TRBV6-5; j_call: TRBJ2-2; cdr3_aa: CASSWTGDYTGELFF
v_call: TRBV11-2; j_call: TRBJ2-1; cdr3_aa: CASSPQRVTYNEQFF
v_call: TRBV9; j_call: TRBJ2-7; cdr3_aa: CASSVAGSSTYEQYF
v_call: TRBV24-1; j_call: TRBJ2-1; cdr3_aa: CATSDSDRRYNEQFF
v_call: TRBV6-4; j_call: TRBJ1-2; cdr3_aa: CASSDSAGNYGYTF
v_call: TRBV10-1; j_call: TRBJ1-1; cdr3_aa: CASSFQGGTEAFF